The 25 T cell receptor beta chains below were found in one sample sequenced in a study of cytomegalovirus exposure and HLA in healthy donors. Primers included in the PCR were 60 Vbeta and 13 Jbeta primers. The data were produced by immunoSEQ multiplex PCR, yet TCRdb's version contains in-frame clones alone and is incomplete. The sample contains 100,000 to 150,000 clones, roughly 70% of which appear only once. Material: PBMCs. These receptors all stem from a man aged 35-49 years in good health and CMV-seropositive.

On this clone: Additional DNA sequences in this sample encode the identical CDR3. The V call is TRBV13, the J call TRBJ2-7, with 11 nucleotides matching TRBD1. The CDR3 runs to 14 residues. Germline CDR1 and CDR2: PRHDT and FYEKMQ (reference sequence). The ends lost 6 bases at V and 2 bases at J; junction bases unmatched: 3. CDR3: CASSPGQGAYEQYF. Here the CDR3 DNA reads TGTGCCAGCAGTCCGGGACAGGGGGCCTACGAGCAGTACTTC.

The CDR3 protein is CASSLSASVIAKNIQYF. In DNA form, the CDR3 reads TGTGCCAGCAGTTTATCGGCCTCCGTAATAGCCAAAAACATTCAGTACTTC. The chain has TRBV27 and TRBJ2-4; no definite D call. Per germline, CDR1 MNHEY and CDR2 SMNVEV (reference sequence). The CDR3 totals 17 residues. The germline V and J ends were trimmed by 0 bases and 0 bases, with 12 bases remaining between them.

Only one count was recorded for this clone. V gene TRBV7-2 combines with J gene TRBJ1-2; 7 positions match TRBD1. There are 14 residues in the CDR3. The V gene end was trimmed by 5 bases and the J gene end by 6 bases; junction bases not matched to a gene: 9. Germline V lookup: CDR1 SGHTA, CDR2 FQGNSA. Here the CDR3 DNA reads TGTGCCAGCAGCCGCGGACAGGCAGTCGATGGCTACACCTTC. Its protein product is CASSRGQAVDGYTF.

V usage is TRBV27 and J usage is TRBJ1-2, with 7 positions matching TRBD1. Looked up from germline, CDR1 is MNHEY and CDR2 is SMNVEV (reference sequence). Trimming took 3 bases from V and 0 from J; bases not matched to a gene: 16. The CDR3 sequence is 19 residues long. CDR3 coding DNA: TGTGCCAGCAGTTTCAAATTTACAGGGGCTCGTCTAGCTAACTATGGCTACACCTTC. Translation gives CASSFKFTGARLANYGYTF.

The chain employs TRBV15 and TRBJ2-7; D is possibly TRBD1 (6 bases). Trimming took 0 bases from V and 5 from J, leaving 14 bases between them. The germline gives CDR1 LNHNV, CDR2 YYDKDF (reference sequence). The CDR3 spans 15 residues. For the CDR3, the DNA is TGTGCCACCAGCAGAGATCAGAACAGGGCGGACGAGCAGTACTTC. This gives the protein CATSRDQNRADEQYF.

V gene TRBV29-1 combines with J gene TRBJ2-7, with a weak D call TRBD1 (5 bases). The CDR3 length is 13 residues. V lost 6 bases to trimming and J lost 1 base, with 13 bases between them. CDR1 is SQVTM, CDR2 ANQGSEA, per germline. The CDR3 is CSVQGRASYEQYF. For the CDR3, the DNA is TGCAGCGTCCAGGGTAGGGCTTCCTACGAGCAGTACTTC.

The chain couples TRBV28 to TRBJ2-7, with 7 bases that match TRBD1. Germline loops: CDR1 MDHEN, CDR2 SYDVKM. V lost 6 bases and J lost 3; bases outside the gene matches: 8. CDR3 length: 14 amino acids. CDR3 DNA sequence: TGTGCCAGCAGGACTCGGGACAGTCTCTACGAGCAGTACTTC. Its protein is CASRTRDSLYEQYF. Full variable domain (outside the CDR3, taken from reference TRBV28 and TRBJ2-7): DVKVTQSSRYLVKRTGEKVFLECVQDMDHENMFWYRQDPGLGLRLIYFSYDVKMKEKGDIPEGYSVSREKKERFSLILESASTNQTSMYLCASRTRDSLYEQYFGPGTRLTVT.

J is TRBJ2-3 and V is TRBV4-1; 9 bases are shared with TRBD2. This CDR3 comprises 18 residues. V trimming: 1 base; J trimming: 5 bases; junction bases outside the gene matches: 13. Germline CDR1 is MGHRA and CDR2 is YSYEKL. The DNA for the CDR3 is TGCGCCAGCAGCCAAGGTGCGAGTAGCGGGGGTCGTATAGATACGCAGTATTTT. Protein sequence: CASSQGASSGGRIDTQYF.

The chain is built from TRBV5-1 and TRBJ1-3, with a tentative D call TRBD1 (5 bases). The V and J ends lost 4 bases and 0 bases respectively, with 14 bases between them. The CDR3 consists of 16 residues. The germline V gene encodes CDR1 SGHRS and CDR2 YFSETQ. The CDR3 loop reads CASSLGTPSSGNTIYF. The CDR3 DNA reads TGCGCCAGCAGCCTCGGGACTCCGAGCTCTGGAAACACCATATATTTT. Full variable domain (remainder filled in from reference TRBV5-1 and TRBJ1-3): KAGVTQTPRYLIKTRGQQVTLSCSPISGHRSVSWYQQTPGQGLQFLFEYFSETQRNKGNFPGRFSGRQFSNSRSEMNVSTLELGDSALYLCASSLGTPSSGNTIYFGEGSWLTVV.

This chain connects TRBV2 to TRBJ1-6; TRBD1 matches at 7 bases. Looked up from germline, CDR1 is SNHLY and CDR2 is FYNNEI. The CDR3 sequence is 14 residues long. V shed 6 bases and J 7 bases; nucleotides not matched to a gene: 6. The CDR3 reads CASRGQAWNSPLHF. CDR3 nucleotide sequence: TGTGCCAGCAGAGGACAGGCATGGAATTCACCCCTCCACTTT.

V gene TRBV7-3 combines with J gene TRBJ2-2, with D perhaps matching TRBD1 (5 bases). V was trimmed by 4 bases and J by 2 bases, leaving 14 bases between them. This CDR3 has 16 residues. Germline V gives CDR1 SGHTA, CDR2 FQGTGA. The CDR3 DNA follows: TGTGCCAGCAGCTCCAACCCCGGACATAACACCGGGGAGCTGTTTTTT. Amino acid sequence: CASSSNPGHNTGELFF.

The V gene is TRBV27, the J gene TRBJ2-7, with TRBD1 identical over 9 bases. V trimming: 5 bases; J trimming: 9 bases; junction bases outside the gene matches: 8. Germline V gene lookup returns CDR1 MNHEY and CDR2 SMNVEV (reference sequence). The CDR3 length is 13 residues. For the CDR3, the DNA is TGTGCCAGCAGTCCTACAGGGGGCGCGCGGCAGTACTTC. Amino acids: CASSPTGGARQYF.

The rearrangement links TRBV5-4 to TRBJ2-5; D may be TRBD1 (6 bases). The CDR3 runs 13 residues. V was pared by 1 base and J by 9 bases, with 13 bases between. CDR1 SGHNT and CDR2 YYREEE come from the germline V gene (reference sequence). As DNA, the CDR3 is TGTGCCAGCAGCTTGCGGGGACAAACGGCCCAGTACTTC. This translates into CASSLRGQTAQYF.

The chain links TRBV12-5 to TRBJ2-5; 7 positions match TRBD2. This CDR3 comprises 15 residues. The germline V gene encodes CDR1 LGHNT and CDR2 FRNRAP. Trimming at V came to 4 bases and at J to 5 bases, leaving 10 bases not matched to a gene. Written as DNA, the CDR3 is TGTGCTAGTGGTTCGTGGGAGGGAGAAGGGGAGACCCAGTACTTC. Translating gives CASGSWEGEGETQYF.

The chain has TRBV7-8 and TRBJ1-5; 8 bases agree with TRBD1. This CDR3 region has 15 residues. V lost 2 bases and J lost 4; bases outside the gene matches: 4. Germline CDR1 is SGHVS and CDR2 is FQNEAQ. This CDR3 reads CASSLTGGGNQPQHF. The CDR3 DNA sequence: TGTGCCAGCAGCTTAACAGGGGGAGGAAATCAGCCCCAGCATTTT.

The table lists this clone with a few counts. The chain couples TRBV4-1 to TRBJ1-1, with D perhaps TRBD1 (6 bases). This CDR3 spans 14 amino acids. CDR1 is MGHRA and CDR2 is YSYEKL in the germline V gene. The V end was cut by 4 bases, the J end by 5 bases, with 14 bases between. The DNA for the CDR3 is TGCGCCAGCAGCCTCGGGATAGGGGGTACTGAAGCTTTCTTT. Translating it yields CASSLGIGGTEAFF.

This clone was seen a handful of times. This sequence joins TRBV4-3 and TRBJ1-4; D not certain. This CDR3 spans 16 amino acids. Trimming pared 0 bases from V and 4 bases from J, leaving 12 bases between. From germline, CDR1 is LGHNA and CDR2 YSLEER. The CDR3 protein is CASSQEGGRLNEKLFF. The CDR3 region has the DNA TGCGCCAGCAGCCAAGAGGGAGGCAGACTTAATGAAAAACTGTTTTTT.

This rearrangement joins TRBV5-5 to TRBJ2-1; no definite D call. With 6 bases removed from V and 0 bases from J, the gap between germline ends came to 10 bases. CDR3 length: 14 amino acids. The V gene's germline CDR1 is SGHKS and CDR2 YYEKEE (reference sequence). Here the CDR3 reads CASTSLSSYNEQFF. In nucleotides, the CDR3 is TGTGCCAGCACTTCGTTGAGCTCCTACAATGAGCAGTTCTTC. The full variable domain, its missing parts supplied by reference TRBV5-5 and TRBJ2-1, is DAGVTQSPTHLIKTRGQQVTLRCSPISGHKSVSWYQQVLGQGPQFIFQYYEKEERGRGNFPDRFSARQFPNYSSELNVNALLLGDSALYLCASTSLSSYNEQFFGPGTRLTVL.

This sequence joins TRBV19 and TRBJ2-1, with D unresolved. Germline CDR1 reads LNHDA; CDR2 reads SQIVND (reference sequence). Trimming removed 5 bases at V and 5 bases at J, with 19 bases between. This CDR3 is 16 amino acids long. CDR3 loop: CASSPQVLSLHNEQFF. The CDR3 DNA is TGTGCCAGTAGTCCTCAAGTCCTATCCCTCCACAATGAGCAGTTCTTC.

V and J are TRBV19 and TRBJ1-4, with D perhaps matching TRBD1 (5 bases). Per the germline V gene, CDR1 is LNHDA and CDR2 is SQIVND (reference sequence). The CDR3 sequence is 15 residues long. V shed 3 bases and J shed 7 bases, with 15 bases lying between them. The CDR3 DNA is TGTGCCAGTAGTATTAAGGTCCAGGGAGGTGAAAAACTGTTTTTT. Its translation: CASSIKVQGGEKLFF. Filled out from reference TRBV19 and TRBJ1-4, the complete variable domain reads DGGITQSPKYLFRKEGQNVTLSCEQNLNHDAMYWYRQDPGQGLRLIYYSQIVNDFQKGDIAEGYSVSREKKESFPLTVTSAQKNPTAFYLCASSIKVQGGEKLFFGSGTQLSVL.

The chain combines TRBV14 with TRBJ2-7; 8 bases agree with TRBD1. The CDR3 covers 15 residues. V was pared by 1 base and J by 3 bases, with 5 bases of the junction left unmatched. The germline CDR1 and CDR2 sequences are SGHDN and FVKESK. In DNA form, the CDR3 reads TGTGCCAGCAGCCAAGCCGGGACAGGCGGCTACGAGCAGTACTTC. Protein sequence: CASSQAGTGGYEQYF.

The chain joins TRBV19 to TRBJ1-5; TRBD1 matches 7 bases. Germline assignment: CDR1 LNHDA and CDR2 SQIVND (reference sequence). This CDR3 spans 14 amino acids. The junction had 9 bases not matched to a gene; V was cut back by 6 bases and J by 7 bases. The CDR3 loop is CASSPRTGRQPQHF. In DNA, the CDR3 is TGTGCCAGTAGCCCCCGGACAGGACGGCAGCCCCAGCATTTT.

The J gene is TRBJ2-2, the V gene TRBV7-9, with 9 bases lining up with TRBD2. V lost 5 bases, J lost 7 bases, and 20 bases stayed unmatched. Per the germline V gene, CDR1 is SEHNR and CDR2 is FQNEAQ (reference sequence). This CDR3 is 19 amino acids long. The CDR3 sequence: CASSGDPGTSSFNRGELFF. CDR3 sequence (DNA): TGTGCCAGCAGCGGAGACCCCGGGACTAGCTCCTTCAACCGCGGGGAGCTGTTTTTT.

The chain is built from TRBV5-6 and TRBJ2-7, with 10 bases lining up with TRBD2. The CDR3 loop spans 14 amino acids. The V segment lost 2 bases and the J segment 6 bases; nucleotides outside the gene matches: 5. Germline lookup yields CDR1 SGHDT and CDR2 YYEEEE. CDR3 DNA sequence: TGTGCCAGCAGCTTAACTAGCGGGGTTACCGAGCAGTACTTC. This translates into CASSLTSGVTEQYF.

The chain uses TRBV5-1 and TRBJ1-2, with D maybe TRBD1 (5 bases). There are 14 residues in the CDR3. V lost 4 bases and J lost 8, with 18 bases in between. Germline V gene data show CDR1 as SGHRS and CDR2 as YFSETQ. In nucleotides, the CDR3 is TGCGCCAGCAGCCGGGACGGAGGGCCGGGGGGCTACACCTTC. Its translation: CASSRDGGPGGYTF.